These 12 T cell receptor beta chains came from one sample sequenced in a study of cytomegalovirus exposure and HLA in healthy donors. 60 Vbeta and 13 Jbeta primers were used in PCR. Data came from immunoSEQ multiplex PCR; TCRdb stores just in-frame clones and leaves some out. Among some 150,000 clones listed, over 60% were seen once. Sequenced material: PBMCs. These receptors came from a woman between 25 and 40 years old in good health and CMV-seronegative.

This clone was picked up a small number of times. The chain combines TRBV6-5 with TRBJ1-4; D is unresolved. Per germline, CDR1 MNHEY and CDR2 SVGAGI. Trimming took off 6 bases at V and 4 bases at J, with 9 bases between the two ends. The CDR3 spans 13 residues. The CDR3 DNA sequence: TGTGCCAGCAGGAGAAGTTTTAATGAAAAACTGTTTTTT. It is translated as CASRRSFNEKLFF.

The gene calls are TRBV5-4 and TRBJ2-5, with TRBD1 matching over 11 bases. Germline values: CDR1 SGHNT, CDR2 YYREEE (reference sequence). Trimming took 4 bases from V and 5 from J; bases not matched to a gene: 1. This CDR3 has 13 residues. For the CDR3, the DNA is TGTGCCAGCAGCCGGGACAGGGGGGAGACCCAGTACTTC. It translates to CASSRDRGETQYF.

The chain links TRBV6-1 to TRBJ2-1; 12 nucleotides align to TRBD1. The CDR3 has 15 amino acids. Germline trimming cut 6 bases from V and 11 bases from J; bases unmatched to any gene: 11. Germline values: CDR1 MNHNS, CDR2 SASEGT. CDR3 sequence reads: CASSAGTGGGGQQFF. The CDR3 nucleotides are TGTGCCAGCAGCGCCGGGACAGGGGGCGGAGGCCAGCAGTTCTTC.

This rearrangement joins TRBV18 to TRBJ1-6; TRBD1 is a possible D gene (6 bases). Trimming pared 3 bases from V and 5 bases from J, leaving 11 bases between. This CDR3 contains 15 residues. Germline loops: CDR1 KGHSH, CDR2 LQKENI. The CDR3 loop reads CASSPKGQNNSPLHF. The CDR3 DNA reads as TGTGCCAGCTCACCTAAAGGACAGAATAATTCACCCCTCCACTTT.

The CDR3, as DNA: TGTGCCAGCAGCAAAAACAGGATAAATCAGCCCCAGCATTTT. Residues: CASSKNRINQPQHF. V is TRBV21-1 and J is TRBJ1-5; TRBD1, the D gene given by the table, was not confirmed from the DNA. TRBV21-1 is flagged as a pseudogene. The CDR3 covers 14 residues.

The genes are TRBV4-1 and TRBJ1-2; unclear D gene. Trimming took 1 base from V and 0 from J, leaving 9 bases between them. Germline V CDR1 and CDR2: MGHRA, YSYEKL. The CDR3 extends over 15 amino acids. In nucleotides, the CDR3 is TGCGCCAGCAGCCAAGTGTTAGCTCCTAACTATGGCTACACCTTC. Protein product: CASSQVLAPNYGYTF.

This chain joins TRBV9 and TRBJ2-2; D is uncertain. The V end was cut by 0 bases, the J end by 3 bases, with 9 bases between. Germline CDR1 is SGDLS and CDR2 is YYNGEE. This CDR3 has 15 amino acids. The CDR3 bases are TGTGCCAGCAGCGTAGAGCGTTGGTACACCGGGGAGCTGTTTTTT. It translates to CASSVERWYTGELFF.

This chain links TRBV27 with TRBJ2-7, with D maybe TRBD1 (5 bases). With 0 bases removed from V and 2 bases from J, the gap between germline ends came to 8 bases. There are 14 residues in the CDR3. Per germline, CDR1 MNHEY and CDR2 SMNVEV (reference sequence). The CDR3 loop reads CASSLSFRAYEQYF. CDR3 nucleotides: TGTGCCAGCAGTTTATCGTTCAGGGCCTACGAGCAGTACTTC.

The DNA of the CDR3 is TGTGCCAGCAGCCGAACGGGGGGCTACGAGCAGTACTTC. This translates into CASSRTGGYEQYF. This chain connects TRBV7-3 to TRBJ2-7, with 7 bases fitting TRBD2. The trim removed 5 bases at V and 3 bases at J, leaving 4 bases unmatched. Germline CDR1 SGHTA, CDR2 FQGTGA. The CDR3 has 13 amino acids.

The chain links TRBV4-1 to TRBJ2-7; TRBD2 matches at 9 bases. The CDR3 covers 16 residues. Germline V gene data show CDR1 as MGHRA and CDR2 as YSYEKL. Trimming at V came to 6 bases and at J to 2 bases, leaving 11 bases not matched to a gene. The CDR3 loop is CASSDGAASGAYEQYF. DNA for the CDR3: TGCGCCAGCAGTGACGGGGCGGCTAGCGGGGCCTACGAGCAGTACTTC.

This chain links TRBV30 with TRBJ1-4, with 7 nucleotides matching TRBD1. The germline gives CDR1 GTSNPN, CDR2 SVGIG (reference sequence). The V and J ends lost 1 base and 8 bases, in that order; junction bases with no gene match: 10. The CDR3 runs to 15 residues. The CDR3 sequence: CAWSGGTAGPEKLFF. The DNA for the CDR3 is TGTGCCTGGAGTGGGGGGACAGCCGGACCCGAAAAACTGTTTTTT. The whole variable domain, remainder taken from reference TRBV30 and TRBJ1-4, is SQTIHQWPATLVQPVGSPLSLECTVEGTSNPNLYWYRQAAGRGLQLLFYSVGIGQISSEVPQNLSASRPQDRQFILSSKKLLLSDSGFYLCAWSGGTAGPEKLFFGSGTQLSVL.

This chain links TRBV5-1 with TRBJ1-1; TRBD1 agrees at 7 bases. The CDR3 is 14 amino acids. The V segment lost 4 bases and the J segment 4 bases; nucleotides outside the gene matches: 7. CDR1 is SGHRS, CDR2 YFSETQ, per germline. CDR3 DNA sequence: TGCGCCAGCAGCCTGCGGACAGGAGCCACTGAAGCTTTCTTT. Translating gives CASSLRTGATEAFF.